The 12 T cell receptor beta chains presented below share a single source sample, sequenced in a study of tissue T cells after allogeneic stem cell transplantation. Measured with immunoSEQ multiplex PCR; TCRdb has only the in-frame clones, and not every one. The sample has a few thousand clones, around 31% seen once; the top ten hold approximately 6.4%. Indicated time point: mouse harvest day 14 after allogeneic transplant. The graft held 10^6 splenic CD5+ T cells and 10^7 T-cell-depleted bone marrow cells. Sequencing was performed on skin. Receptors were obtained from a female BALB/c mouse given C57BL/6 T cells with graft-versus-host disease after an allogeneic hematopoietic cell transplant.

On this clone: Its ends do not fully match the called genes, so a read error is possible. Genes and germline are mouse. The observed sequence ends 1 residue before the CDR3 terminus, with the missing tail filled in from the germline J gene. The chain recombines TRBV26 with TRBJ1-3; TRBD1 aligns across 9 bases. The CDR3 is 14 residues long. CDR1 and CDR2 (germline): KGHPV, FQNQEV (reference sequence). CDR3 sequence reads: CSSSRQGAGNTLYF. CDR3 DNA, as far as it was read: TGCTCCAGCAGTCGACAGGGGGCTGGAAATACGCTCTAT.

Concerning this clone itself: Mouse germline and gene names are used. Coverage ceases 1 residue before the CDR3 finishes, and the germline J gene fills in the end. The chain employs TRBV3 and TRBJ1-3; D is undetermined. The V gene lost 4 bases and the J gene lost 8 bases, with 9 bases spanning the gap. The CDR3 spans 12 residues. Germline-derived CDR1 and CDR2 are SNHLY and FYNGKV (reference sequence). The sequenced part of the CDR3 DNA is TGTGCCAGCAGCTCTTCCAAATATACGCTCTAT. It specifies CASSSSKYTLY. The CDR3 as a whole reads CASSSSKYTLYF. The full variable domain, in which reference TRBV3 and TRBJ1-3 provide the parts outside the CDR3, is GPKVLQIPSHQIIDMGQMVTLNCDPVSNHLYFYWYKQILGQQMEFLVNFYNGKVMEKSKLFKDQFSVERPDGSYFTLKIQPTALEDSAVYFCASSSSKYTLYFGEGSRLIVV.

This clone is medium-sized. Mouse gene names apply. The read ends 1 residue before the CDR3 terminus; that terminus is restored from the germline J gene. The V gene is TRBV3, the J gene TRBJ2-7; 7 bases are a match to TRBD2. Germline CDR1 and CDR2: SNHLY and FYNGKV (reference sequence). This CDR3 has 14 residues. Trimming removed 6 bases from V and 0 bases from J; junction bases left unmatched: 5. Incomplete CDR3 DNA: TGTGCCAGCAGTCCACTGGGGTACTCCTATGAACAGTAC. It translates to CASSPLGYSYEQY. The full CDR3 sequence reads CASSPLGYSYEQYF.

About this clone: Mouse names are used for the genes. The read terminates 1 residue ahead of where the CDR3 ends, so the germline J gene completes it. The same CDR3 can be traced to other DNA sequences in this sample. V and J are TRBV1 and TRBJ1-1; 10 bases agree with TRBD1. The V segment lost 1 base and the J segment 5 bases; nucleotides outside the gene matches: 1. This CDR3 is 14 amino acids long. Per germline, CDR1 NSQYPW and CDR2 LRSPGD (reference sequence). CDR3 amino acids: CTCSAGTGGTEVFF. The CDR3 DNA, read in part, is TGCACCTGCAGTGCAGGGACAGGGGGTACAGAAGTCTTC.

By proportion, this clone is medium-sized. The listed genes are named as in mouse. The sequenced fragment ends 1 residue before the CDR3 boundary, so the rest is inferred from the germline J gene. The chain carries TRBV13-2 and TRBJ2-1; D gene unclear. CDR1 NNHNN and CDR2 SYGAGS come from the germline V gene (reference sequence). V lost 2 bases and J lost 0, with 6 bases in between. This CDR3 has 14 residues. The covered CDR3 bases are TGTGCCAGCGGTGAAGGGCCTAACTATGCTGAGCAGTTC. Translating gives CASGEGPNYAEQF. The CDR3 in full is CASGEGPNYAEQFF.

A few counts support this clone. Genes and germline come from the mouse. The read gets to within 1 residue of the CDR3 end, and the germline J gene fills in the rest. The gene calls are TRBV3 and TRBJ1-5; possibly TRBD1 for D (6 bases). Trimming shortened V by 4 bases and J by 4 bases, and 8 bases separated the two germline ends. CDR1 and CDR2 from the germline V gene are SNHLY and FYNGKV (reference sequence). The CDR3 spans 13 residues. Incomplete CDR3 DNA: TGTGCCAGCAGCTCGGGACATAACCAGGCTCCGCTT. Translated, it gives CASSSGHNQAPL. The full CDR3 is CASSSGHNQAPLF.

About this clone itself: Mouse gene names and germline throughout. The read ends 1 residue before the CDR3 terminus; that terminus is restored from the germline J gene. The genes are TRBV3 and TRBJ2-4; tentatively, D is TRBD2 (7 bases). The CDR3 spans 15 residues. Trimming pared 5 bases from V and 2 bases from J, leaving 14 bases between. The V gene's germline CDR1 is SNHLY and CDR2 FYNGKV (reference sequence). CDR3 residues: CASSPRLGAQNTLYF. Partial CDR3 DNA: TGTGCCAGCAGCCCCCGGCTGGGGGCTCAAAACACCTTGTAC.

Notes on this clone: Gene labels here are mouse ones. The missing CDR3 end, 1 residue past where the read stops, is filled in from the germline J gene. The V gene is TRBV13-1, the J gene TRBJ2-7; 7 bases are shared with TRBD2. This CDR3 has 14 residues. The V segment lost 1 base and the J segment 3 bases; nucleotides outside the gene matches: 4. Germline V gene data show CDR1 as NSHNY and CDR2 as SYGAGN. CDR3 DNA, as far as it was read: TGTGCCAGCAGTGATCGGGGGGGTTACTATGAACAGTAC. Amino acids: CASSDRGGYYEQY. The whole CDR3 protein reads CASSDRGGYYEQYF.

This clone is termed medium-sized. Genes and germline come from the mouse. The DNA read from the CDR3 is TGTGCCAGCAGGACATCTGGAAATACGCTCTAT. Its protein is CASRTSGNTLY. The entire CDR3 protein reads CASRTSGNTLYF. V and J are TRBV26 and TRBJ1-3, with D unresolved. With the read ending 1 residue before the CDR3 end, the germline J gene is used to fill in that end. The CDR3 runs 12 residues. Per the germline V gene, CDR1 is KGHPV and CDR2 is FQNQEV (reference sequence). Trimming cost V 6 bases and J 1 base, with 4 bases left between them.

In this sample, this clone is medium-sized (0.01 to 0.1%). Germline and genes: mouse. The CDR3 end lies 1 residue beyond the end of the read and is filled in from the germline J gene. This sequence joins TRBV23 and TRBJ2-4; whether TRBD2, the table's D call, matches the DNA was not checked. The CDR3 loop spans 15 amino acids. The germline gives CDR1 KGHTA, CDR2 FQNQQP. CDR3 residues: CSSSQSLGSQNTLYF. The CDR3 bases that were read are TGCTCCAGCAGTCAATCGCTGGGAAGTCAAAACACCTTGTAC. Full variable domain (missing parts from reference TRBV23 and TRBJ2-4): DAAVTQKPRYLIKMKGQEAEMKCIPEKGHTAVFWYQQKQSKELKFLIYFQNQQPLDQIDMVKERFSAVCPSSSLCSLGIRTCEAEDSALYLCSSSQSLGSQNTLYFGAGTRLSVL.

Only a few counts were recorded for this clone. Mouse names are used for the genes. The read halts 1 residue ahead of the CDR3 end, with the missing end drawn from the germline J gene. The chain couples TRBV13-3 to TRBJ2-3, with TRBD1 identical over 11 bases. Germline V gene lookup returns CDR1 NNHDY and CDR2 SYVADS. Trimming removed 4 bases from V and 3 bases from J; junction bases left unmatched: 1. The CDR3 contains 14 residues. CDR3 residues: CASSRDRGAETLYF. The DNA read from the CDR3 is TGTGCCAGCAGTAGGGACAGGGGGGCAGAAACGCTGTAT.

As concerns this clone: Mouse gene names and germline throughout. Partial CDR3 DNA: TGTGCCAGCACCCGTGCAGAAACGCTGTAT. Its protein product is CASTRAETLY. The complete CDR3 sequence is CASTRAETLYF. The V and J genes are TRBV14 and TRBJ2-3; D gene unclear. The read falls 1 residue short of the CDR3 end, and the missing part is taken from the germline J gene. Germline CDR1 reads SGHDT; CDR2 reads FRDEAV. Trimming took off 6 bases at V and 1 base at J, with 3 bases between the two ends. The CDR3 spans 11 residues.